This TCR beta chain was sequenced during a study of blood T cell repertoires in COVID-19. Study-wide background: Samples came from the United States, Italy and Spain, spanning acute and convalescent COVID-19. The cDNA or gDNA used as material had been derived from T cells, B-cell-depleted T cells, or PBMCs.

This clone has just one count. How the authors handled the data: Counts of nucleated cells, estimated from reference gene primer amplification, were obtained. Assay used: immunoSEQ multiplex PCR; TCRdb lists only in-frame clones, some missing. The DNA gave D and trimming, while V, J and clone size come from that table. This table holds about 310,000 clones, around 87% found once. The length of the CDR3 is 14 residues. V was pared by 5 bases and J by 5 bases, with 3 bases of the junction left unmatched. Germline CDR1 is SGHTA and CDR2 is FQGNSA. The chain recombines TRBV7-2 with TRBJ2-3, with 11 bases matching TRBD1. The sample consisted of peripheral blood. The clonotype was recovered from a man aged 45-65 years with active or convalescent COVID-19. The CDR3 region is CASSPGTGGDTQYF. CDR3 nucleotides: TGTGCCAGCAGCCCGGGGACAGGGGGAGATACGCAGTATTTT.